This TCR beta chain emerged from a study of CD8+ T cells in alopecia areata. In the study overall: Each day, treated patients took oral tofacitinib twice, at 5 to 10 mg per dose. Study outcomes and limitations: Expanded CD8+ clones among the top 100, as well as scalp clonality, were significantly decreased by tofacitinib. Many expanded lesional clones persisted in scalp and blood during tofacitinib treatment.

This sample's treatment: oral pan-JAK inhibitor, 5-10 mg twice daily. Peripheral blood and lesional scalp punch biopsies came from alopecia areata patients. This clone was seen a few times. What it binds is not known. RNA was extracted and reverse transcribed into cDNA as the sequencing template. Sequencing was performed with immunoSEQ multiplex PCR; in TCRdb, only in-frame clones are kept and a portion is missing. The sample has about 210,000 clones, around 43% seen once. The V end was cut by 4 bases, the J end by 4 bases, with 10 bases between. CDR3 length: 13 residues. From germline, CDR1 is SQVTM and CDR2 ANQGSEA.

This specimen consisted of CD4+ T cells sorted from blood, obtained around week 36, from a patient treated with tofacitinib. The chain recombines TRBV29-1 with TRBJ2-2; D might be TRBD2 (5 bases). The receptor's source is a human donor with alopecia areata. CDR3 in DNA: TGCAGCGTTGGCGTCAGCGGCACCGGGGAGCTGTTTTTT. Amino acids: CSVGVSGTGELFF.